The 27 T cell receptor beta chains listed next were all sequenced from one sample in a study of blood T cell repertoires in COVID-19. Clones were sequenced by immunoSEQ multiplex PCR, and TCRdb holds only the in-frame ones, with some missing. The sample records roughly 55,000 clones, over 70% being singletons. Sequencing used peripheral blood. The receptors were gathered from a human donor with active or convalescent COVID-19. The donor label of this sample is uncertain.

The table lists this clone with a few counts. This chain connects TRBV27 to TRBJ2-1; D is possibly TRBD1 (5 bases). This CDR3 is built from 15 residues. The V end lost 2 bases, the J end lost 0 bases, and 8 bases lay between the germline ends. The germline V gene has CDR1 MNHEY and CDR2 SMNVEV (reference sequence). CDR3 region: CASSLQGTSYNEQFF. CDR3 coding DNA: TGTGCCAGCAGTTTACAGGGTACCTCCTACAATGAGCAGTTCTTC.

In regard to this clone: A junction boundary mismatches the germline segment, possibly from a read error. The chain combines TRBV7-9 with TRBJ1-2, with D perhaps TRBD1 (6 bases). Germline V gene lookup returns CDR1 SEHNR and CDR2 FQNEAQ (reference sequence). CDR3 length: 11 amino acids. The CDR3 is CASSIDRLPLF. Here the CDR3 DNA reads TGTGCCAGCAGCATTGACAGGCTACCCCTCTTC.

In this sample, this clone turned up a few times. The V and J genes are TRBV7-3 and TRBJ2-7; TRBD2 agrees at 10 bases. Germline V gives CDR1 SGHTA, CDR2 FQGTGA. This CDR3 contains 16 residues. With V trimmed by 5 bases and J by 2 bases, 9 bases remained unmatched. CDR3 nucleotide sequence: TGTGCCAGCAGCCTCGATCGGACTAGCGGAACCTACGAGCAGTACTTC. Its translation is CASSLDRTSGTYEQYF.

This rearrangement joins TRBV20-1 to TRBJ2-1; D might be TRBD2 (6 bases). Per the germline V gene, CDR1 is DFQATT and CDR2 is SNEGSKA (reference sequence). CDR3 length equals 15 residues. The V end lost 3 bases, the J end lost 3 bases, and 15 bases lay between the germline ends. The CDR3 DNA follows: TGCAGTGCTAGTGGGGTTGCGGGGTTCTACAATGAGCAGTTCTTC. Protein product: CSASGVAGFYNEQFF.

This clone has only a few counts. The rearrangement links TRBV30 to TRBJ1-2; 7 nucleotides align to TRBD1. The length of the CDR3 is 13 residues. J lost 4 bases, V lost 4 bases, and 6 bases had no gene match. Germline loops: CDR1 GTSNPN, CDR2 SVGIG (reference sequence). The CDR3 sequence is CAWNPGGLYGYTF. Written as DNA, the CDR3 is TGTGCCTGGAACCCAGGGGGACTCTATGGCTACACCTTC. The variable domain in full, completed from reference TRBV30 and TRBJ1-2, reads SQTIHQWPATLVQPVGSPLSLECTVEGTSNPNLYWYRQAAGRGLQLLFYSVGIGQISSEVPQNLSASRPQDRQFILSSKKLLLSDSGFYLCAWNPGGLYGYTFGSGTRLTVV.

This sequence joins TRBV9 and TRBJ2-1; TRBD2 is a possible D gene (6 bases). This CDR3 is 14 amino acids long. V was trimmed by 9 bases and J by 4 bases, leaving 17 bases between them. Per the germline V gene, CDR1 is SGDLS and CDR2 is YYNGEE. The CDR3 loop is CATLAPLVYNEQFF. The CDR3 DNA reads TGTGCCACCCTAGCGCCACTAGTTTACAATGAGCAGTTCTTC.

For the CDR3, the DNA is TGTGCCAGCAGTTTCCGGCAAGCGGGAGGTGATGAGCAGTTCTTC. It specifies CASSFRQAGGDEQFF. This chain links TRBV28 with TRBJ2-1, with TRBD2 matching over 9 bases. Germline CDR1 reads MDHEN; CDR2 reads SYDVKM. J lost 8 bases, V lost 3 bases, and 8 bases had no gene match. This CDR3 contains 15 residues.

The chain is built from TRBV24-1 and TRBJ2-1; TRBD2 agrees at 10 bases. The CDR3 extends over 16 amino acids. The germline V gene has CDR1 KGHDR and CDR2 SFDVKD. V trimming: 2 bases; J trimming: 4 bases; junction bases outside the gene matches: 4. The CDR3 protein is CATSDWTSGGYNEQFF. In DNA, the CDR3 is TGTGCCACCAGTGATTGGACTAGCGGAGGGTACAATGAGCAGTTCTTC.

CDR3 sequence (DNA): TGTGCCAGCAGTTCCCCCGCTAGCGGGAGGGCCAGCAATGAGCAGTTCTTC. Translated, it gives CASSSPASGRASNEQFF. The V call is TRBV6-2 or TRBV6-3, the J call TRBJ2-1; TRBD2 aligns across 12 bases. CDR1 is MNHEY and CDR2 is SVGEGT in the germline V gene. This CDR3 region has 17 residues. With 4 bases clipped from V and 6 bases from J, the junction kept 10 bases outside the gene matches.

This clone has only a few counts. The rearrangement uses TRBV4-1 and TRBJ2-3, with 7 bases that match TRBD2. CDR1 and CDR2 (germline): MGHRA, YSYEKL. The trim removed 4 bases at V and 13 bases at J, leaving 8 bases unmatched. This CDR3 is built from 12 residues. Written as DNA, the CDR3 is TGCGCCAGCAGCCGCCCCGGGACTAACAAGTATTTT. Translating it yields CASSRPGTNKYF.

The chain combines TRBV5-4 with TRBJ1-2; no clear D. The V gene's germline CDR1 is SGHNT and CDR2 YYREEE (reference sequence). This CDR3 is 13 amino acids long. Trimming took off 0 bases at V and 7 bases at J, with 10 bases between the two ends. CDR3 protein: CASSLEVARGYTF. CDR3 bases: TGTGCCAGCAGCTTGGAAGTAGCCCGTGGCTACACCTTC. The variable domain in full, completed from reference TRBV5-4 and TRBJ1-2, reads ETGVTQSPTHLIKTRGQQVTLRCSSQSGHNTVSWYQQALGQGPQFIFQYYREEENGRGNFPPRFSGLQFPNYSSELNVNALELDDSALYLCASSLEVARGYTFGSGTRLTVV.

The chain employs TRBV10-2 and TRBJ2-7, with 10 nucleotides matching TRBD2. V gave up 6 bases and J gave up 4 bases; unmatched junction bases: 12. The CDR3 runs to 16 residues. Germline V gene data show CDR1 as WSHSY and CDR2 as SAAADI. The DNA of the CDR3 is TGCGCCAGCAGCGCCCACGCTAGCGGGAGAGGGTACGAGCAGTACTTC. Protein sequence: CASSAHASGRGYEQYF.

This clone occurred a few times. This chain joins TRBV5-1 and TRBJ2-7, with 7 bases matching TRBD2. The CDR3 consists of 14 residues. The V gene's germline CDR1 is SGHRS and CDR2 YFSETQ. Trimming removed 7 bases from V and 5 bases from J; junction bases left unmatched: 12. Written as DNA, the CDR3 is TGCGCCAGCTCGGATGGCGGGAGCCCCCACGAGCAGTACTTC. Its translation: CASSDGGSPHEQYF. Based on the CDR3 plus reference TRBV5-1 and TRBJ2-7, the full variable domain is KAGVTQTPRYLIKTRGQQVTLSCSPISGHRSVSWYQQTPGQGLQFLFEYFSETQRNKGNFPGRFSGRQFSNSRSEMNVSTLELGDSALYLCASSDGGSPHEQYFGPGTRLTVT.

This clone turned up a few times. V usage is TRBV6-5 and J usage is TRBJ2-7, with 8 bases lining up with TRBD2. This CDR3 has 14 residues. V shed 2 bases and J 5 bases; nucleotides not matched to a gene: 5. Germline V gives CDR1 MNHEY, CDR2 SVGAGI. In DNA, the CDR3 is TGTGCCAGCAGTTACCAGCGGGAGTCCCACGAGCAGTACTTC. Translation gives CASSYQRESHEQYF.

The J gene is TRBJ1-5, the V gene TRBV19; D gene unclear. This CDR3 spans 14 amino acids. Germline CDR1 LNHDA, CDR2 SQIVND (reference sequence). V dropped 8 bases and J dropped 5 bases, with 16 bases sitting between them. The CDR3 protein is CASGEAGQYQPQHF. CDR3 bases: TGTGCCAGTGGGGAGGCCGGGCAATATCAGCCCCAGCATTTT.

The chain has TRBV7-9 and TRBJ2-7; weak D call: TRBD2 (6 bases). Germline loops: CDR1 SEHNR, CDR2 FQNEAQ (reference sequence). CDR3 length: 15 residues. Trimming took 5 bases from V and 0 from J, leaving 14 bases between them. CDR3 sequence: CASSPRQGLSYEQYF. CDR3 in DNA: TGTGCCAGCAGCCCCCGTCAGGGACTCTCCTACGAGCAGTACTTC.

The V gene is TRBV7-9, the J gene TRBJ2-2; TRBD1 is a possible D gene (7 bases). From germline, CDR1 is SEHNR and CDR2 FQNEAQ (reference sequence). There are 17 residues in the CDR3. The V end was cut by 3 bases, the J end by 4 bases, with 18 bases between. DNA for the CDR3: TGTGCCAGCAGCTTTTCCAGGGGCCAGGGGGGCACCGGGGAGCTGTTTTTT. Encoded protein: CASSFSRGQGGTGELFF.

The J gene is TRBJ1-2, the V gene TRBV4-2, with D possibly TRBD1 on 6 matching bases. CDR3 length: 12 amino acids. Between the trimmed V and J ends, which lost 0 bases and 7 bases, there was a span of 6 bases. In germline, CDR1 is LGHNA, CDR2 YNFKEQ. The CDR3 DNA is TGTGCCAGCAGCCAAGACAGGGGTGGCTACACCTTC. It yields the protein CASSQDRGGYTF.

The chain is built from TRBV11-3 and TRBJ2-1; the match to TRBD2 covers 11 bases. Germline V gene lookup returns CDR1 SGHNT and CDR2 YENEEA. J was trimmed by 3 bases and V by 2 bases; bases with no gene match: 9. The CDR3 totals 18 residues. CDR3 in DNA: TGTGCCAGCAGCTTATGGCCAACCGGGACTAGCGGCTACAATGAGCAGTTCTTC. Protein: CASSLWPTGTSGYNEQFF.

The V and J genes are TRBV7-9 and TRBJ2-1; D is undetermined. Per germline, CDR1 SEHNR and CDR2 FQNEAQ (reference sequence). The length of the CDR3 is 13 residues. Trimming removed 5 bases at V and 4 bases at J, with 9 bases between. CDR3 loop: CASSAGMYNEQFF. Here the CDR3 DNA reads TGTGCCAGCAGCGCAGGAATGTACAATGAGCAGTTCTTC. The whole variable domain, filled in from reference TRBV7-9 and TRBJ2-1, reads DTGVSQNPRHKITKRGQNVTFRCDPISEHNRLYWYRQTLGQGPEFLTYFQNEAQLEKSRLLSDRFSAERPKGSFSTLEIQRTEQGDSAMYLCASSAGMYNEQFFGPGTRLTVL.

The chain employs TRBV14 and TRBJ2-3; 10 bases line up with TRBD1. The CDR3 contains 15 residues. Germline V gene sequence: CDR1 SGHDN, CDR2 FVKESK. After removal of 4 bases from V and 2 bases from J, the junction contained 3 bases not matched to a gene. CDR3 coding DNA: TGTGCCAGCAGCCTGACAGGGGGCTTCACAGATACGCAGTATTTT. Protein product: CASSLTGGFTDTQYF.

The chain has TRBV6-6 and TRBJ2-1; TRBD2 aligns across 8 bases. Germline V gene data show CDR1 as MNHNY and CDR2 as SVGAGI (reference sequence). Losses at the gene ends were 10 bases for V and 4 bases for J; bases not matched to a gene: 6. There are 13 residues in the CDR3. The CDR3 sequence is CAIQRERYNEQFF. The CDR3 nucleotides read TGTGCCATCCAGCGGGAGCGTTACAATGAGCAGTTCTTC.

This chain uses TRBV3-1 (or the pseudogene TRBV3-2) with TRBJ2-7; D possibly corresponds to TRBD1 (6 bases). V was shortened by 6 bases and J by 7 bases, with 13 bases between the two germline ends. The CDR3 has 12 amino acids. Germline V lookup: CDR1 LGHDT, CDR2 YNNKEL (reference sequence). CDR3 bases: TGTGCCAGCAGAAATCAGGGGTGGGAGCAGTACTTC. Translated, it gives CASRNQGWEQYF.

This sequence joins TRBV12-3 or TRBV12-4 and TRBJ1-2, with a possible D match to TRBD1 (5 bases). With 1 base removed from V and 8 bases from J, the gap between germline ends came to 11 bases. The CDR3 has 13 amino acids. CDR3 amino acids: CASSLGGLEGYTF. In nucleotides, the CDR3 is TGTGCCAGCAGTTTAGGGGGCCTGGAGGGCTACACCTTC.

The table lists this clone with a count of one. The chain is built from TRBV11-2 and TRBJ1-4, with D perhaps matching TRBD1 (5 bases). The CDR3 runs 15 residues. Germline values: CDR1 SGHAT, CDR2 FQNNGV. Trimming took 4 bases from V and 7 from J, leaving 16 bases between them. CDR3 protein: CASSSPALGGEKLFF. The CDR3 DNA is TGTGCCAGCAGCTCTCCGGCCCTCGGGGGTGAAAAACTGTTTTTT.

The genes are TRBV28 and TRBJ2-3; 16 bases fit TRBD2. V was pared by 7 bases and J by 4 bases, with 14 bases of the junction left unmatched. Germline CDR1 is MDHEN and CDR2 is SYDVKM. The CDR3 runs 19 residues. CDR3 sequence: CASKPLRGLAGGPPDTQYF. The CDR3 DNA sequence: TGTGCCAGCAAACCCCTGAGGGGACTAGCGGGAGGGCCCCCAGATACGCAGTATTTT. Together with reference TRBV28 and TRBJ2-3, the CDR3 gives the full variable domain: DVKVTQSSRYLVKRTGEKVFLECVQDMDHENMFWYRQDPGLGLRLIYFSYDVKMKEKGDIPEGYSVSREKKERFSLILESASTNQTSMYLCASKPLRGLAGGPPDTQYFGPGTRLTVL.

This chain links TRBV6-2 or TRBV6-3 with TRBJ2-7; the D gene is possibly TRBD2 (5 bases). CDR1 is MNHEY and CDR2 is SVGEGT in the germline V gene. The V gene lost 6 bases and the J gene lost 2 bases, with 17 bases spanning the gap. The CDR3 is made up of 15 amino acids. The CDR3 loop reads CASSPLAPRAYEQYF. The CDR3 coding sequence is TGTGCCAGCAGCCCCTTAGCCCCGCGGGCCTACGAGCAGTACTTC.